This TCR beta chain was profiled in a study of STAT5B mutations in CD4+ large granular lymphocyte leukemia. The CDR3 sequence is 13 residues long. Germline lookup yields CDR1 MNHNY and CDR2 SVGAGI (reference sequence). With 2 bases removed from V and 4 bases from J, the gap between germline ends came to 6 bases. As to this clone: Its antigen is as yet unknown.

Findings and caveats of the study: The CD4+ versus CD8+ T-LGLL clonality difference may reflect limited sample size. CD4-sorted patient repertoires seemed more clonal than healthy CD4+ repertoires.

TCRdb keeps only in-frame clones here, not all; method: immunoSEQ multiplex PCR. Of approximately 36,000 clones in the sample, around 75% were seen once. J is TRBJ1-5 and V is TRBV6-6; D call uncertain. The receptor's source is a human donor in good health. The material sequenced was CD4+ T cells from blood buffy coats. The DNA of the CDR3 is TGTGCCAGCAGTTACGACACTAATCAGCCCCAGCATTTT. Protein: CASSYDTNQPQHF.